This is a list of T cell receptor beta chains from one sample in a study of T cells after posttransplantation cyclophosphamide. This table comes from immunoSEQ multiplex PCR, and its TCRdb copy is limited to in-frame clones, with some not included. The table shows 25,000 to 30,000 clones, with around 86% occurring only once. The source material was PBMCs. The receptors stem from a man between 45 and 60 years old. Both conserved end residues are part of each CDR3. A D gene is named only where the DNA matches it firmly. The listing skips clone size in some rows; elsewhere it reads once, few, many or a size class.

abundance	v_gene	j_gene	d_gene	CDR3aa	CDR3nt
.	TRBV6-1	TRBJ1-3	.	CASSESGRPGNTIYF	TGTGCCAGCAGTGAATCAGGCAGACCTGGAAACACCATATATTTT
.	TRBV6-6	TRBJ2-7	TRBD1	CASSYAGQGAKQYF	TGTGCCAGCAGTTACGCGGGACAGGGGGCCAAGCAGTACTTC
.	TRBV30	TRBJ1-5	TRBD1	CAWSGNRGMAAQHF	TGTGCCTGGAGTGGTAACAGGGGTATGGCGGCCCAGCATTTT
.	TRBV10-3	TRBJ1-4	.	CAISESNVGREEKLFF	TGTGCCATCAGTGAGTCCAACGTAGGGAGGGAGGAAAAACTGTTTTTT
.	TRBV5-1	TRBJ2-2	.	CASSVQGTGELFF	TGCGCCAGCAGCGTACAGGGCACCGGGGAGCTGTTTTTT
.	TRBV7-3	TRBJ2-1	.	CASSLRGGAYNEQFF	TGTGCCAGCAGCTTAAGAGGGGGAGCCTACAATGAGCAGTTCTTC
.	TRBV5-1	TRBJ2-5	.	CASSLAPQETQYF	TGCGCCAGCAGTCTAGCTCCCCAAGAGACCCAGTACTTC
.	TRBV30	TRBJ1-4	.	CAWSVFGGRLEKLFF	TGTGCCTGGAGTGTATTCGGGGGGCGTCTTGAAAAACTGTTTTTT
few	TRBV7-9	TRBJ1-2	.	CASSLGFTAGYTF	TGTGCCAGCAGCTTAGGGTTTACAGCCGGCTACACCTTC
.	TRBV2	TRBJ1-5	TRBD1	CASMGQVNQPQHF	TGTGCCAGCATGGGACAGGTCAATCAGCCCCAGCATTTT
.	TRBV7-3	TRBJ2-7	.	CASSLSSSGVYEQYF	TGTGCCAGCAGCTTATCTTCTTCGGGGGTCTACGAGCAGTACTTC
.	TRBV27	TRBJ1-5	TRBD1	CASSPTGWNQPQHF	TGTGCCAGCAGTCCGACAGGGTGGAATCAGCCCCAGCATTTT
few	TRBV29-1	TRBJ1-2	TRBD1	CSVRGQGARGYTF	TGCAGCGTCCGAGGACAGGGGGCGCGTGGCTACACCTTC
.	TRBV4-3	TRBJ1-4	.	CASRIGGAEKLFF	TGCGCCAGCAGAATAGGGGGGGCTGAAAAACTGTTTTTT
.	TRBV5-6	TRBJ2-5	.	CASSLVLGTLYQETQYF	TGTGCCAGCAGCTTGGTGCTCGGGACACTGTACCAAGAGACCCAGTACTTC
.	TRBV28	TRBJ1-2	.	CASSETGGYGYTF	TGTGCCAGCAGTGAGACAGGTGGCTATGGCTACACCTTC
.	TRBV7-3	TRBJ2-3	.	CASSPTGTSTDTQYF	TGTGCCAGCAGCCCGACAGGAACTAGCACAGATACGCAGTATTTT
once	TRBV7-8	TRBJ2-4	TRBD2	CASSLALREGQNIQYF	TGTGCCAGCAGCTTAGCTTTGAGGGAGGGCCAAAACATTCAGTACTTC
once	TRBV9	TRBJ1-2	.	CASSLGLGANYGYTF	TGTGCCAGCAGCCTAGGCCTCGGAGCTAACTATGGCTACACCTTC
.	TRBV5-4	TRBJ2-3	.	CASSLDRVPTPDTQYF	TGTGCCAGCAGCTTGGACAGGGTCCCTACTCCGGATACGCAGTATTTT
.	TRBV11-3	TRBJ1-5	.	CASSLGEAGPQHF	TGTGCCAGCAGCTTGGGGGAGGCCGGGCCCCAGCATTTT
.	TRBV5-1	TRBJ1-5	TRBD1	CASSPDRAEGQPQHF	TGCGCCAGCTCCCCGGACAGGGCGGAGGGTCAGCCCCAGCATTTT
once	TRBV7-2	TRBJ1-2	.	CASSPRGEAYGYTF	TGTGCCAGCAGCCCGCGTGGAGAAGCCTATGGCTACACCTTC
.	TRBV5-1	TRBJ1-1	.	CASSLAIAAEAFF	TGCGCCAGCAGCTTGGCGATCGCGGCTGAAGCTTTCTTT
.	TRBV9	TRBJ1-2	TRBD1	CASSPRDSAYGYTF	TGTGCCAGCAGCCCCCGGGACAGCGCCTATGGCTACACCTTC
.	TRBV12-5	TRBJ1-2	.	CASGLAHEGRGYTF	TGTGCTAGTGGTTTGGCCCACGAGGGCAGGGGCTACACCTTC
.	TRBV28	TRBJ2-5	.	CASSPPGYQETQYF	TGTGCCAGCTCCCCCCCGGGGTACCAAGAGACCCAGTACTTC
.	TRBV15	TRBJ1-4	.	CATSRDSEKLFF	TGTGCCACCAGCAGAGATAGTGAAAAACTGTTTTTT
.	TRBV6-5	TRBJ2-2	.	CASSYGYFTGELFF	TGTGCCAGCAGTTACGGTTACTTCACCGGGGAGCTGTTTTTT
.	TRBV13	TRBJ2-5	TRBD2	CASEASGIYETQYF	TGTGCCAGCGAGGCTAGCGGGATTTACGAGACCCAGTACTTC
.	TRBV5-8	TRBJ2-7	TRBD2	CASSLRSAGGREQYF	TGTGCCAGCAGCTTGAGGTCTGCGGGGGGAAGAGAGCAGTACTTC
.	TRBV7-9	TRBJ2-3	TRBD2	CASSHTRLALSTDTQYF	TGTGCCAGCAGCCATACACGACTAGCGCTTAGCACAGATACGCAGTATTTT
once	TRBV2	TRBJ1-5	.	CASSVRSSNQPQHF	TGTGCCAGCAGTGTACGCAGTAGCAATCAGCCCCAGCATTTT
once	TRBV11-2	TRBJ1-2	.	CASSSLRDYGYTF	TGTGCCAGCAGCTCCCTACGGGACTATGGCTACACCTTC
.	TRBV9	TRBJ2-1	TRBD1	CASSVALTGVDEQFF	TGTGCCAGCAGCGTAGCCTTAACAGGGGTGGATGAGCAGTTCTTC
.	TRBV2	TRBJ2-2	TRBD2	CASSRTSGRYTGELFF	TGTGCCAGCAGTCGGACTAGCGGGAGATATACCGGGGAGCTGTTTTTT
.	TRBV14	TRBJ2-1	TRBD1	CASSYAGQGAVNEQFF	TGTGCCAGCAGCTATGCCGGACAGGGGGCGGTGAATGAGCAGTTCTTC
.	TRBV6-6	TRBJ1-5	.	CASSYPEGPNQPQHF	TGTGCCAGCAGTTACCCCGAGGGCCCAAATCAGCCCCAGCATTTT
.	TRBV27	TRBJ2-6	.	CASSFADGANVLTF	TGTGCCAGCAGTTTTGCGGATGGGGCCAACGTCCTGACTTTC
.	TRBV6-1	TRBJ2-7	TRBD1	CASDGQADFTYEQYF	TGTGCCAGCGATGGACAGGCTGATTTCACCTACGAGCAGTACTTC
.	TRBV7-3	TRBJ1-6	.	CASSDSTRGRNSPLHF	TGTGCCAGCAGCGACTCTACCAGGGGCCGTAATTCACCCCTCCACTTT
.	TRBV4-3	TRBJ1-5	.	CASSPSFMGNQPQHF	TGCGCCAGCAGCCCCAGTTTTATGGGCAATCAGCCCCAGCATTTT
.	TRBV9	TRBJ2-7	TRBD2	CASSASSGSGEQYF	TGTGCCAGCAGCGCGTCTAGCGGGAGCGGCGAGCAGTACTTC
.	TRBV28	TRBJ1-1	.	CASRLRRFAEAFF	TGCGCCAGCAGATTACGGCGGTTTGCTGAAGCTTTCTTT
once	TRBV7-9	TRBJ1-2	TRBD1	CASSLTQGKYGYTF	TGTGCCAGCAGCCTGACACAGGGGAAGTATGGCTACACCTTC
.	TRBV13	TRBJ2-7	TRBD2	CASTFTSGSIGQYF	TGTGCCAGCACTTTCACTAGCGGGAGTATCGGGCAGTACTTC
.	TRBV5-8	TRBJ2-5	.	CASNGGLARHAGETQYF	TGTGCCAGCAATGGTGGGTTGGCCAGACATGCAGGGGAGACCCAGTACTTC
.	TRBV28	TRBJ2-7	TRBD2	CASSSPSGRVYEQYF	TGTGCCAGCAGTTCTCCTAGCGGGAGGGTCTACGAGCAGTACTTC
.	TRBV10-3	TRBJ2-5	.	CAIRTTGETQYF	TGTGCCATAAGAACTACTGGGGAGACCCAGTACTTC
.	TRBV6-1	TRBJ1-1	TRBD1	CASHISGQTSEAFF	TGTGCCAGCCATATATCGGGACAGACATCTGAAGCTTTCTTT
.	TRBV7-9	TRBJ1-3	.	CASSSLLDSFSGNTIYF	TGTGCCAGCAGCTCCCTCTTAGATTCTTTCTCTGGAAACACCATATATTTT
.	TRBV11-3	TRBJ1-2	.	CASSLSGMSGYTF	TGTGCCAGCAGCTTATCAGGGATGAGTGGCTACACCTTC
.	TRBV4-2	TRBJ2-5	.	CASSQDDRPEETQYF	TGTGCCAGCAGCCAAGATGACAGACCTGAAGAGACCCAGTACTTC
.	TRBV19	TRBJ2-7	.	CASSFRDSLYEQYF	TGTGCCAGCTCCTTCCGAGACAGCCTCTACGAGCAGTACTTC
.	TRBV6-1	TRBJ2-1	TRBD1	CASSVYLGTGAYNEQFF	TGTGCCAGCAGTGTTTACCTAGGGACAGGCGCCTACAATGAGCAGTTCTTC
.	TRBV18	TRBJ2-7	TRBD2	CASSPGLAGTYEQYF	TGTGCCAGCTCACCGGGACTAGCGGGGACCTACGAGCAGTACTTC
.	TRBV7-2	TRBJ2-1	.	CASSFDSSYNEQFF	TGTGCCAGCAGCTTTGACAGTTCCTACAATGAGCAGTTCTTC
.	TRBV5-6	TRBJ2-5	TRBD1	CASSLRQGETQYF	TGTGCCAGCAGCTTAAGACAGGGAGAGACCCAGTACTTC
medium-sized	TRBV10-3	TRBJ1-3	TRBD1	CAISALTGGAGNTIYF	TGTGCCATCAGTGCTTTGACAGGGGGCGCAGGAAACACCATATATTTT
.	TRBV6-5	TRBJ2-5	TRBD1	CASRKTGTETQYF	TGTGCCAGCAGGAAGACAGGGACGGAGACCCAGTACTTC